This T cell receptor (beta chain) was recovered during a study of blood T cell repertoires in COVID-19. On the study more broadly: The study drew acute and convalescent COVID-19 samples from the United States, Italy and Spain. Nucleic acid was either cDNA or gDNA, and it came from T cells, B-cell-depleted T cells, or PBMCs.

Under the authors' procedure: Counts of nucleated cells, estimated from reference gene primer amplification, were obtained. Using immunoSEQ multiplex PCR, the repertoire was profiled, and TCRdb retains in-frame clones only, with some absent. For V, J and clone size, that table is used; D and trimming come from the DNA. The profile shows 200,000 or so clones, roughly 85% of them singletons. The length of the CDR3 is 15 residues. The V gene's germline CDR1 is KGHSH and CDR2 LQKENI. V lost 6 bases, J lost 8 bases, and 12 bases stayed unmatched. The source of this sequence is a man in his 60s with acute or convalescent COVID-19. Sequences were obtained from peripheral blood. The J gene is TRBJ1-4, the V gene TRBV18, with 7 bases identical to TRBD1. In DNA, the CDR3 is TGTGCCAGCTCGCCAGCGGGACAGCTTAGGGAAAAACTGTTTTTT. Translated, it gives CASSPAGQLREKLFF.